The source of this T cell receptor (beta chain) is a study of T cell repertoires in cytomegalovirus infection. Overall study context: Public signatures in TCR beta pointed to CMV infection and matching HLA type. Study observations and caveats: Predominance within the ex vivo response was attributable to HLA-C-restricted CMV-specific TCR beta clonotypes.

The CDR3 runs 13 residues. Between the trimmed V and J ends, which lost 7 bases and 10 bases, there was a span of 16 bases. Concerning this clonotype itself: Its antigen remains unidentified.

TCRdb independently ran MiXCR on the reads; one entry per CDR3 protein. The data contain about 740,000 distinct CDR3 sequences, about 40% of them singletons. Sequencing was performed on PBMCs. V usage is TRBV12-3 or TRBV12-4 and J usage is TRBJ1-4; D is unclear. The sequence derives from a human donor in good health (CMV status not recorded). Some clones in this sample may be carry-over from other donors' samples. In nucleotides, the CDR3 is TGTGCCAGCAAGGCCCGTCCCCTGGGAAAACTGTTTTTT. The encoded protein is CASKARPLGKLFF.